The 5 T cell receptor beta chains presented below share a single source sample, sequenced in a study of radiation and T cells in renal cell carcinoma. Time point described: blood 2 weeks post-SBRT. Documented treatment: 15 Gy SBRT to primary tumor, nephrectomy 4 weeks later. TCRdb keeps only in-frame clones here, not all; method: immunoSEQ multiplex PCR. The sample contains 100,000 to 150,000 clones, 81% of which appear only once. Material: blood, obtained from a patient whose treatment included radiotherapy and nephrectomy. These receptors were taken from a middle-aged man with renal cell carcinoma.

The chain links TRBV4-1 to TRBJ1-5; unclear D gene. V lost 0 bases and J 10 bases, leaving 22 bases between the germline ends. This CDR3 has 17 amino acids. Germline V gene sequence: CDR1 MGHRA, CDR2 YSYEKL. The CDR3 protein is CASSQDEVGRLLVPQHF. CDR3 coding DNA: TGCGCCAGCAGCCAAGATGAAGTCGGCAGGCTACTGGTTCCCCAGCATTTT.

The chain recombines TRBV27 with TRBJ2-7, with D perhaps TRBD1 (6 bases). Germline lookup yields CDR1 MNHEY and CDR2 SMNVEV (reference sequence). The CDR3 runs 13 residues. Between the trimmed V and J ends, which lost 2 bases and 7 bases, there was a span of 12 bases. The CDR3 loop reads CASSLQGNGEQYF. Written as DNA, the CDR3 is TGTGCCAGCAGTTTACAGGGGAACGGAGAGCAGTACTTC.

This chain uses TRBV19 with TRBJ1-6, with D tentatively TRBD1 (6 bases). The CDR3 has 17 residues. CDR1 is LNHDA and CDR2 is SQIVND in the germline V gene (reference sequence). V was clipped by 6 bases and J by 5 bases, with 20 bases between them. This chain's CDR3 is CASSRIGGAGDNSPLHF. In nucleotides, the CDR3 is TGTGCCAGTAGCCGAATCGGAGGGGCAGGGGATAATTCACCCCTCCACTTT.

The rearrangement uses TRBV6-5 and TRBJ2-2, with D unresolved. CDR3 length equals 13 residues. The V gene lost 4 bases and the J gene lost 5 bases, with 8 bases spanning the gap. Germline loops: CDR1 MNHEY, CDR2 SVGAGI. The CDR3, as DNA: TGTGCCAGCAGTTTCTCCGGGACCGGGGAGCTGTTTTTT. This gives the protein CASSFSGTGELFF.

CDR3 nucleotide sequence: TGTGCCAGTAGTATAGGGTCTGGGGGGAGCACTGAAGCTTTCTTT. It specifies CASSIGSGGSTEAFF. This rearrangement joins TRBV19 to TRBJ1-1, with D possibly being TRBD1 (5 bases). The ends were cut back, 1 base at V and 4 bases at J, with 13 bases in the middle. The CDR3 has 15 residues. Germline V gene sequence: CDR1 LNHDA, CDR2 SQIVND (reference sequence).